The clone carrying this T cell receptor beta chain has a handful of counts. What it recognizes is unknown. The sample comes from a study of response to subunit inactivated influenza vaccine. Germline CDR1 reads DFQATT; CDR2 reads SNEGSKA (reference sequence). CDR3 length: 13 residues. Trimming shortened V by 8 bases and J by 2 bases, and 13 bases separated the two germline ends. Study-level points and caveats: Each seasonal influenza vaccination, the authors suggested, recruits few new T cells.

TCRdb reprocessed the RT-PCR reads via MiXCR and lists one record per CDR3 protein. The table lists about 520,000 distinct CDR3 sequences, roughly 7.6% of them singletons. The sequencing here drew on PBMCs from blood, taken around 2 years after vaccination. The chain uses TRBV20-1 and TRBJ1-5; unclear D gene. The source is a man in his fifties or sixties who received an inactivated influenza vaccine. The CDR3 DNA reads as TGCAGTACAAGGGTTGGGGGCAATCAGCCCCAGCATTTT. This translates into CSTRVGGNQPQHF.